Each of the 30 T cell receptor beta chains below was sequenced from the same sample in a study of blood T cell repertoires in COVID-19. TCRdb's copy holds only in-frame clones and misses some; the assay was immunoSEQ multiplex PCR. This table has 220,000 or so clones, 82% appearing once. The specimen was PBMCs or T cells enriched from blood (not recorded which). All receptors come from an older woman who had recovered from COVID-19.

This clone was seen a single time. The chain links TRBV27 to TRBJ1-2, with D possibly TRBD1 on 6 matching bases. CDR3 length equals 14 residues. With 7 bases removed from V and 7 bases from J, the gap between germline ends came to 19 bases. CDR1 MNHEY and CDR2 SMNVEV come from the germline V gene (reference sequence). CDR3 sequence (DNA): TGTGCCAGCATCCGAACCGCAGGGGCGGGTGGCTACACCTTC. Its translation: CASIRTAGAGGYTF.

The chain links TRBV7-8 to TRBJ2-2; tentatively, D is TRBD2 (6 bases). The germline V and J ends were trimmed by 2 bases and 0 bases, with 13 bases remaining between them. In germline, CDR1 is SGHVS, CDR2 FQNEAQ. This CDR3 comprises 17 residues. CDR3 region: CASSLMGGTSNTGELFF. Here the CDR3 DNA reads TGTGCCAGCAGCTTAATGGGGGGAACCTCGAACACCGGGGAGCTGTTTTTT.

V usage is TRBV7-8 and J usage is TRBJ2-1, with D possibly being TRBD2 (6 bases). V lost 5 bases and J lost 8, with 10 bases in between. This CDR3 comprises 12 residues. CDR1 SGHVS and CDR2 FQNEAQ come from the germline V gene. The CDR3 protein is CASSRGEDEQFF. The CDR3, as DNA: TGTGCCAGCAGCCGCGGGGAGGATGAGCAGTTCTTC.

The J gene is TRBJ1-2, the V gene TRBV29-1; 7 bases are a match to TRBD1. This CDR3 spans 14 amino acids. Per the germline V gene, CDR1 is SQVTM and CDR2 is ANQGSEA. V dropped 4 bases and J dropped 2; count of bases not matched to a gene: 7. CDR3 residues: CSVVHLGQNYGYTF. CDR3 nucleotide sequence: TGCAGCGTTGTCCACCTGGGACAGAACTATGGCTACACCTTC.

The V call is TRBV11-2, the J call TRBJ1-2; D might be TRBD1 (5 bases). V was cut by 2 bases and J by 8 bases, with 12 bases left in between. The germline V gene encodes CDR1 SGHAT and CDR2 FQNNGV. The CDR3 consists of 13 residues. The CDR3 protein is CASSLNTQDGYTF. CDR3 sequence (DNA): TGTGCCAGCAGCTTAAATACACAGGACGGCTACACCTTC.

V usage is TRBV6-5 and J usage is TRBJ2-1, with 8 bases lining up with TRBD2. The germline gives CDR1 MNHEY, CDR2 SVGAGI. V shed 7 bases, J shed 10 bases, and the junction held 12 bases outside the gene matches. The CDR3 totals 14 residues. Written as DNA, the CDR3 is TGTGCCAGCACCTCCCGGGAGGGAGTCAGGGAGCAGTTCTTC. Its protein is CASTSREGVREQFF.

The chain combines TRBV2 with TRBJ2-2, with D perhaps matching TRBD2 (7 bases). The CDR3 is 15 amino acids. The germline V and J ends were trimmed by 3 bases and 9 bases, with 17 bases remaining between them. CDR1 is SNHLY, CDR2 FYNNEI, per germline. The CDR3 region is CASSDGGARARELFF. Written as DNA, the CDR3 is TGTGCCAGCAGTGATGGGGGGGCCAGGGCGCGGGAGCTGTTTTTT.

This clone was seen only once. In the same sample, other DNA sequences code for this CDR3. CDR3 protein: CASSSGLAGGEQFF. In DNA, the CDR3 is TGTGCCAGCAGCTCAGGACTAGCGGGAGGGGAGCAGTTCTTC. V usage is TRBV7-2 and J usage is TRBJ2-1; TRBD2 agrees at 15 bases. CDR3 length: 14 amino acids. Germline-derived CDR1 and CDR2 are SGHTA and FQGNSA. V shed 4 bases, J shed 10 bases, and the junction held 2 bases outside the gene matches.

The chain carries TRBV7-2 and TRBJ2-2; D gene uncertain. Germline CDR1 SGHTA, CDR2 FQGNSA. The CDR3 runs to 16 residues. Trimming stripped 5 bases from V and 0 bases from J, with 13 bases between. The DNA of the CDR3 is TGTGCCAGCAGCCCTATGGTCTCCCCGAACACCGGGGAGCTGTTTTTT. Its translation: CASSPMVSPNTGELFF.

Written as DNA, the CDR3 is TGTGCCAGCAGCCAGATAGCGGGAGGGGAGACCCAGTACTTC. This codes for CASSQIAGGETQYF. This rearrangement joins TRBV3-1 (or the pseudogene TRBV3-2) to TRBJ2-5, with 11 positions matching TRBD2. V was pared by 3 bases and J by 5 bases, with 2 bases of the junction left unmatched. The CDR3 has 14 amino acids. In germline, CDR1 is LGHDT, CDR2 YNNKEL (reference sequence).

This chain uses TRBV9 with TRBJ2-2; 10 positions match TRBD2. Germline loops: CDR1 SGDLS, CDR2 YYNGEE. This CDR3 is built from 17 residues. J gave up 7 bases and V 0 bases, and 9 bases lay outside the gene matches. DNA of the CDR3: TGTGCCAGCAGCGTAGTTGGTCTAGCGGGGGTTGTCGGGGAGCTGTTTTTT. It specifies CASSVVGLAGVVGELFF.

This rearrangement joins TRBV18 to TRBJ1-1; 10 bases map to TRBD1. The CDR3 covers 16 residues. V lost 2 bases to trimming and J lost 0 bases; unmatched junction nucleotides: 3. Germline CDR1 and CDR2: KGHSH and LQKENI. CDR3 sequence (DNA): TGTGCCAGCTCACCATGGACAGGGGGTATGAACACTGAAGCTTTCTTT. It codes for CASSPWTGGMNTEAFF.

The rearrangement uses TRBV18 and TRBJ1-2; 8 bases align to TRBD1. Per germline, CDR1 KGHSH and CDR2 LQKENI. The CDR3 is 16 amino acids. J gave up 2 bases and V 1 base, and 6 bases lay outside the gene matches. CDR3 sequence: CASSPLPGQENYGYTF. The CDR3 nucleotides read TGTGCCAGCTCACCACTACCGGGACAGGAAAACTATGGCTACACCTTC.

The chain recombines TRBV7-6 with TRBJ2-5; weak D call: TRBD2 (5 bases). From germline, CDR1 is SGHVS and CDR2 FNYEAQ. This CDR3 contains 14 residues. The ends were cut back, 1 base at V and 10 bases at J, with 16 bases in the middle. CDR3 protein: CASSLDGSSRVQYF. CDR3 DNA: TGTGCCAGCAGCTTAGATGGGAGCAGCCGGGTCCAGTACTTC.

V and J are TRBV3-1 (or the pseudogene TRBV3-2) and TRBJ1-2, with D unclear. With 4 bases removed from V and 8 bases from J, the gap between germline ends came to 14 bases. Germline V CDR1 and CDR2: LGHDT, YNNKEL (reference sequence). There are 13 residues in the CDR3. The CDR3 DNA sequence: TGTGCCAGCAGCCTTGAGAGGGCTAAAGGCTACACCTTC. Protein product: CASSLERAKGYTF.

The chain has TRBV11-1 and TRBJ2-2, with TRBD1 matching 8 bases. The V gene end was trimmed by 2 bases and the J gene end by 6 bases; junction bases not matched to a gene: 2. The CDR3 length is 14 residues. Germline lookup yields CDR1 SGHAT and CDR2 FQDESV (reference sequence). The CDR3 loop reads CASSLQQGAGELFF. In DNA, the CDR3 is TGTGCCAGCAGCTTACAACAGGGGGCCGGGGAGCTGTTTTTT.

In the case of this clone: Other DNA sequences in this sample translate to the same CDR3. The chain links TRBV6-2 or TRBV6-3 to TRBJ1-1, with D possibly TRBD1 on 6 matching bases. The CDR3 runs to 13 residues. Trimming removed 6 bases at V and 5 bases at J, with 13 bases between. Germline V gene lookup returns CDR1 MNHEY and CDR2 SVGEGT. The CDR3 DNA is TGTGCCAGCAGCCTACAGGGAAGGACTGAAGCTTTCTTT. Translation: CASSLQGRTEAFF.

This rearrangement joins TRBV6-5 to TRBJ2-7, with 8 bases fitting TRBD1. The CDR3 has 14 residues. J lost 6 bases, V lost 0 bases, and 4 bases had no gene match. Germline V CDR1 and CDR2: MNHEY, SVGAGI. As DNA, the CDR3 is TGTGCCAGCAGTTACTCGACAGGGGACCTCGAGCAGTACTTC. This encodes CASSYSTGDLEQYF.

This clone was seen only a few times. The rearrangement uses TRBV4-2 and TRBJ2-7; D might be TRBD2 (6 bases). Germline CDR1 reads LGHNA; CDR2 reads YNFKEQ. V was pared by 0 bases and J by 8 bases, with 17 bases between. CDR3 length: 15 amino acids. This CDR3 is CASSQEVGTQGQQYF. The CDR3 region has the DNA TGTGCCAGCAGCCAAGAGGTCGGGACTCAGGGACAGCAGTACTTC.

Ten or more counts support this clone. This rearrangement joins TRBV7-9 to TRBJ2-1, with 7 bases that match TRBD1. This CDR3 has 15 residues. Trimming removed 5 bases from V and 0 bases from J; junction bases left unmatched: 4. The V gene's germline CDR1 is SEHNR and CDR2 FQNEAQ (reference sequence). As DNA, the CDR3 is TGTGCCAGCAGCGACCGGGACAGCTCCTACAATGAGCAGTTCTTC. It is translated as CASSDRDSSYNEQFF. The full variable domain, with the rest looked up from reference TRBV7-9 and TRBJ2-1, is DTGVSQNPRHKITKRGQNVTFRCDPISEHNRLYWYRQTLGQGPEFLTYFQNEAQLEKSRLLSDRFSAERPKGSFSTLEIQRTEQGDSAMYLCASSDRDSSYNEQFFGPGTRLTVL.

This clone was observed a few times. The chain employs TRBV5-1 and TRBJ2-2, with TRBD1 identical over 10 bases. With V trimmed by 4 bases and J by 3 bases, 3 bases remained unmatched. The CDR3 sequence is 15 residues long. The germline gives CDR1 SGHRS, CDR2 YFSETQ. The chain's CDR3 is CASSQGTGDTGELFF. In nucleotides, the CDR3 is TGCGCCAGCAGCCAAGGGACAGGGGACACCGGGGAGCTGTTTTTT. Full variable domain (missing parts from reference TRBV5-1 and TRBJ2-2): KAGVTQTPRYLIKTRGQQVTLSCSPISGHRSVSWYQQTPGQGLQFLFEYFSETQRNKGNFPGRFSGRQFSNSRSEMNVSTLELGDSALYLCASSQGTGDTGELFFGEGSRLTVL.

This clone appeared a single time. This rearrangement joins TRBV5-1 to TRBJ2-7; 7 nucleotides line up with TRBD1. Germline lookup yields CDR1 SGHRS and CDR2 YFSETQ. The CDR3 sequence is 13 residues long. With 4 bases clipped from V and 3 bases from J, the junction kept 4 bases outside the gene matches. The CDR3 is CASSQTGNYEQYF. The DNA for the CDR3 is TGCGCCAGCAGCCAGACAGGGAACTACGAGCAGTACTTC.

The rearrangement uses TRBV4-2 and TRBJ2-1; D is possibly TRBD2 (5 bases). The germline V gene encodes CDR1 LGHNA and CDR2 YNFKEQ. V lost 4 bases and J 1 base, leaving 11 bases between the germline ends. This CDR3 contains 15 residues. Written as DNA, the CDR3 is TGTGCCAGCAGCCTAACTAGAGGGTCCTACAATGAGCAGTTCTTC. This gives the protein CASSLTRGSYNEQFF.

This chain connects TRBV7-3 to TRBJ1-3; D not resolved. The germline gives CDR1 SGHTA, CDR2 FQGTGA. V was trimmed by 0 bases and J by 3 bases, leaving 6 bases between them. The CDR3 is made up of 14 amino acids. The DNA for the CDR3 is TGTGCCAGCAGCTTAACGGGGAGTGGAAACACCATATATTTT. Translation gives CASSLTGSGNTIYF.

V usage is TRBV15 and J usage is TRBJ2-2; 12 bases match TRBD2. The CDR3 contains 16 residues. The germline gives CDR1 LNHNV, CDR2 YYDKDF (reference sequence). Trimming took 6 bases from V and 3 from J; bases not matched to a gene: 5. The chain's CDR3 is CATSLAGGPYTGELFF. CDR3 nucleotides: TGTGCCACCAGTCTAGCGGGGGGGCCGTACACCGGGGAGCTGTTTTTT. The full variable domain, its missing parts supplied by reference TRBV15 and TRBJ2-2, is DAMVIQNPRYQVTQFGKPVTLSCSQTLNHNVMYWYQQKSSQAPKLLFHYYDKDFNNEADTPDNFQSRRPNTSFCFLDIRSPGLGDTAMYLCATSLAGGPYTGELFFGEGSRLTVL.

The chain recombines TRBV9 with TRBJ2-7; maybe TRBD2 (6 bases). Germline V gives CDR1 SGDLS, CDR2 YYNGEE. The CDR3 totals 13 residues. V lost 3 bases to trimming and J lost 6 bases, with 13 bases between them. The CDR3 spells CASSEAGSLEQYF. The CDR3 region has the DNA TGTGCCAGCAGCGAGGCGGGGAGTCTCGAGCAGTACTTC.

The rearrangement links TRBV18 to TRBJ2-3; tentatively, D is TRBD1 (5 bases). Trimming removed 1 base at V and 2 bases at J, with 13 bases between. Germline V gene sequence: CDR1 KGHSH, CDR2 LQKENI. The CDR3 spans 16 residues. The CDR3 reads CASSPQGAALTDTQYF. The CDR3 region has the DNA TGTGCCAGCTCACCACAAGGGGCCGCCCTCACAGATACGCAGTATTTT.

The CDR3 loop reads CSAATTGGTEAFF. In DNA, the CDR3 is TGCAGCGCCGCAACCACAGGGGGCACTGAAGCTTTCTTT. V and J are TRBV29-1 and TRBJ1-1; 8 bases are shared with TRBD1. The CDR3 sequence is 13 residues long. Germline V gene sequence: CDR1 SQVTM, CDR2 ANQGSEA. V shed 7 bases, J shed 4 bases, and the junction held 8 bases outside the gene matches. Combining the CDR3 with reference TRBV29-1 and TRBJ1-1 gives the whole variable domain SAVISQKPSRDICQRGTSLTIQCQVDSQVTMMFWYRQQPGQSLTLIATANQGSEATYESGFVIDKFPISRPNLTFSTLTVSNMSPEDSSIYLCSAATTGGTEAFFGQGTRLTVV.

This clone has only a few counts. V and J are TRBV7-9 and TRBJ1-2, with unresolved D. CDR1 is SEHNR and CDR2 is FQNEAQ in the germline V gene (reference sequence). The CDR3 is made up of 14 amino acids. The ends were cut back, 1 base at V and 5 bases at J, with 11 bases in the middle. CDR3 DNA sequence: TGTGCCAGCAGCTTAGATACAGTGGGTTATGGCTACACCTTC. Its translation is CASSLDTVGYGYTF.

This clone was seen only a few times. This chain joins TRBV10-3 and TRBJ1-5, with 9 nucleotides matching TRBD1. The length of the CDR3 is 17 residues. CDR1 and CDR2 (germline): ENHRY, SYGVKD. J was trimmed by 3 bases and V by 2 bases; bases with no gene match: 8. Written as DNA, the CDR3 is TGTGCCATCAGTGAGGCATCCCGGGACAGGGCCAATCAGCCCCAGCATTTT. As protein: CAISEASRDRANQPQHF.